A single sample is the source of the 20 T cell receptor beta chains below, sequenced in a study of cytomegalovirus exposure and HLA in healthy donors. Primers included in the PCR were 60 Vbeta and 13 Jbeta primers. The table came from immunoSEQ multiplex PCR; TCRdb's copy has only in-frame clones and leaves some out. The repertoire includes approximately 280,000 clones, 75% to 90% of them detected once, and less than 4.5% sits in the top ten. The sequencing sample was made of PBMCs. The receptors derive from a man between 35 and 55 years old in good health and CMV-seropositive.

To note about this clone: A read error may produce the germline difference seen at one junction end. This chain uses TRBV7-9 with TRBJ2-7; D unresolved. Germline V gene lookup returns CDR1 SEHNR and CDR2 FQNEAQ (reference sequence). The CDR3 length is 12 residues. The chain's CDR3 is CSSSPGFYEQYF. The CDR3 DNA is TGTTCCAGCAGCCCGGGTTTCTACGAGCAGTACTTC. The variable domain in full, completed from reference TRBV7-9 and TRBJ2-7, reads DTGVSQNPRHKITKRGQNVTFRCDPISEHNRLYWYRQTLGQGPEFLTYFQNEAQLEKSRLLSDRFSAERPKGSFSTLEIQRTEQGDSAMYLCSSSPGFYEQYFGPGTRLTVT.

The V gene is TRBV13, the J gene TRBJ1-2, with D maybe TRBD1 (5 bases). Trimming removed 5 bases from V and 3 bases from J, with 10 bases in between. Per germline, CDR1 PRHDT and CDR2 FYEKMQ (reference sequence). The CDR3 has 13 residues. CDR3 sequence (DNA): TGTGCCAGCAGCCTACAGGCGGACTATGGCTACACCTTC. Translated, it gives CASSLQADYGYTF.

The genes are TRBV11-3 and TRBJ1-1, with D perhaps TRBD1 (6 bases). This CDR3 comprises 15 residues. From germline, CDR1 is SGHNT and CDR2 YENEEA. Trimming pared 4 bases from V and 0 bases from J, leaving 12 bases between. CDR3 DNA: TGTGCCAGCAGCTCGGACGGGACATTGAACACTGAAGCTTTCTTT. Protein: CASSSDGTLNTEAFF.

This chain links TRBV30 with TRBJ2-1; 8 nucleotides align to TRBD2. The germline V gene has CDR1 GTSNPN and CDR2 SVGIG (reference sequence). The CDR3 runs to 15 residues. V dropped 3 bases and J dropped 0; count of bases not matched to a gene: 4. The CDR3 loop reads CAWRAGTSSYNEQFF. In DNA, the CDR3 is TGTGCCTGGAGAGCCGGGACTAGCTCCTACAATGAGCAGTTCTTC.

CDR3 in DNA: TGTGCCAGCAGCTCCCACAGGGGGCAAGAGCAGTACTTC. Encoded protein: CASSSHRGQEQYF. The genes are TRBV7-3 and TRBJ2-7; 9 positions agree with TRBD1. From germline, CDR1 is SGHTA and CDR2 FQGTGA. The J segment lost 7 bases and the V segment lost 4 bases, leaving 5 bases of the junction unmatched. The CDR3 has 13 amino acids. The complete variable domain, with remaining parts taken from reference TRBV7-3 and TRBJ2-7, reads GAGVSQTPSNKVTEKGKYVELRCDPISGHTALYWYRQSLGQGPEFLIYFQGTGAADDSGLPNDRFFAVRPEGSVSTLKIQRTERGDSAVYLCASSSHRGQEQYFGPGTRLTVT.

The chain carries TRBV18 and TRBJ1-1; perhaps TRBD1 as D (5 bases). Germline CDR1 reads KGHSH; CDR2 reads LQKENI. V shed 2 bases and J shed 2 bases, with 15 bases lying between them. The CDR3 is 16 residues long. CDR3: CASSPTIAGINTEAFF. CDR3 DNA: TGTGCCAGCTCACCAACTATAGCAGGGATAAACACTGAAGCTTTCTTT. The full variable domain, rest sourced from reference TRBV18 and TRBJ1-1, is NAGVMQNPRHLVRRRGQEARLRCSPMKGHSHVYWYRQLPEEGLKFMVYLQKENIIDESGMPKERFSAEFPKEGPSILRIQQVVRGDSAAYFCASSPTIAGINTEAFFGQGTRLTVV.

The chain combines TRBV18 with TRBJ1-5, with D possibly being TRBD1 (5 bases). This CDR3 has 16 amino acids. The V end lost 0 bases, the J end lost 0 bases, and 9 bases lay between the germline ends. In germline, CDR1 is KGHSH, CDR2 LQKENI. The CDR3 region is CASSPPFRDSNQPQHF. Here the CDR3 DNA reads TGTGCCAGCTCACCACCCTTCAGGGATAGCAATCAGCCCCAGCATTTT.

The rearrangement uses TRBV7-3 and TRBJ1-1, with TRBD1 identical over 8 bases. The V gene end was trimmed by 5 bases and the J gene end by 3 bases; junction bases not matched to a gene: 11. Germline lookup yields CDR1 SGHTA and CDR2 FQGTGA. This CDR3 region has 16 residues. Written as DNA, the CDR3 is TGTGCCAGCAGCCCCTATGGGGGGACAGGAGACACTGAAGCTTTCTTT. Its translation: CASSPYGGTGDTEAFF. The whole variable domain, filled in from reference TRBV7-3 and TRBJ1-1, reads GAGVSQTPSNKVTEKGKYVELRCDPISGHTALYWYRQSLGQGPEFLIYFQGTGAADDSGLPNDRFFAVRPEGSVSTLKIQRTERGDSAVYLCASSPYGGTGDTEAFFGQGTRLTVV.

This chain connects TRBV7-9 to TRBJ1-1; TRBD1 agrees at 9 bases. The CDR3 sequence is 15 residues long. The V gene end was trimmed by 3 bases and the J gene end by 1 base; junction bases not matched to a gene: 3. Per the germline V gene, CDR1 is SEHNR and CDR2 is FQNEAQ (reference sequence). The CDR3: CASSLGQGSNTEAFF. The CDR3 nucleotides read TGTGCCAGCAGCTTGGGACAGGGCTCGAACACTGAAGCTTTCTTT.

For the CDR3, the DNA is TGTGCCAGCAGCTGGACAGGGGCCGGTGAAGCTTTCTTT. This sequence encodes CASSWTGAGEAFF. The rearrangement links TRBV5-6 to TRBJ1-1, with TRBD1 matching over 9 bases. Looked up from germline, CDR1 is SGHDT and CDR2 is YYEEEE. V lost 3 bases and J lost 7; bases outside the gene matches: 4. This CDR3 region has 13 residues. The whole variable domain, filled in from reference TRBV5-6 and TRBJ1-1, reads DAGVTQSPTHLIKTRGQQVTLRCSPKSGHDTVSWYQQALGQGPQFIFQYYEEEERQRGNFPDRFSGHQFPNYSSELNVNALLLGDSALYLCASSWTGAGEAFFGQGTRLTVV.

This clone was seen a few times. At one end, the junction sequence differs from germline, possibly due to a read error. This chain connects TRBV28 to TRBJ2-7; 8 positions match TRBD1. This CDR3 spans 12 amino acids. From germline, CDR1 is MDHEN and CDR2 SYDVKM. For the CDR3, the DNA is TGTGCCAGCAGTCGGGTCGACAGGGGTTCCTTCTTC. Translating gives CASSRVDRGSFF.

Remarks on this clone: At one end the junction does not follow the germline gene, possibly because of a read error. The V call is TRBV7-9, the J call TRBJ2-7; 11 nucleotides line up with TRBD2. Per germline, CDR1 SEHNR and CDR2 FQNEAQ (reference sequence). The CDR3 consists of 15 residues. The CDR3 is CSSSPLAGDTYEQYF. CDR3 DNA: TGTTCCAGCAGCCCACTAGCGGGAGACACCTACGAGCAGTACTTC.

J is TRBJ2-2 and V is TRBV19, with 7 bases fitting TRBD1. This CDR3 comprises 14 residues. The germline V gene encodes CDR1 LNHDA and CDR2 SQIVND (reference sequence). V was clipped by 6 bases and J by 5 bases; unmatched bases: 6. CDR3 residues: CASSWGTVTGELFF. CDR3 in DNA: TGTGCCAGTAGCTGGGGGACAGTAACCGGGGAGCTGTTTTTT.

The CDR3 protein is CSVGWTTEAFF. DNA for the CDR3: TGCAGCGTTGGGTGGACTACTGAAGCTTTCTTT. The rearrangement links TRBV29-1 to TRBJ1-1; unclear D gene. The CDR3 has 11 residues. The V gene's germline CDR1 is SQVTM and CDR2 ANQGSEA. V was cut by 4 bases and J by 5 bases, with 8 bases left in between.

The chain combines TRBV6-4 with TRBJ1-1; unclear D gene. V lost 2 bases, J lost 6 bases, and 13 bases lay in between. CDR1 MRHNA and CDR2 SNTAGT come from the germline V gene. This CDR3 has 14 residues. CDR3 bases: TGTGCCAGCAGTGACCGAGACTCTCTTCCTGAAGCTTTCTTT. As protein: CASSDRDSLPEAFF.

V and J are TRBV19 and TRBJ2-7; tentative D call: TRBD1 (7 bases). The CDR3 is made up of 13 amino acids. With 1 base removed from V and 7 bases from J, the gap between germline ends came to 11 bases. Looked up from germline, CDR1 is LNHDA and CDR2 is SQIVND (reference sequence). The CDR3 DNA sequence: TGTGCCAGTAGTATAGGTCCAGGGGGGGAGCAGTACTTC. Its protein product is CASSIGPGGEQYF.

This chain uses TRBV27 with TRBJ1-5, with 7 bases that match TRBD1. The CDR3 consists of 14 residues. Per germline, CDR1 MNHEY and CDR2 SMNVEV (reference sequence). The V gene end was trimmed by 6 bases and the J gene end by 4 bases; junction bases not matched to a gene: 6. CDR3 in DNA: TGTGCCAGCAGGTCGGACAGGAAGAATCAGCCCCAGCATTTT. As protein: CASRSDRKNQPQHF.

This chain joins TRBV7-8 and TRBJ1-2; 7 bases match TRBD1. This CDR3 is built from 16 residues. After removal of 2 bases from V and 4 bases from J, the junction contained 10 bases not matched to a gene. The germline V gene has CDR1 SGHVS and CDR2 FQNEAQ. The CDR3 reads CASSLTGQGQLYGYTF. In DNA, the CDR3 is TGTGCCAGCAGCTTAACAGGGCAGGGACAGCTCTATGGCTACACCTTC.

Turning to this clone: The same CDR3 can be traced to other DNA sequences in this sample. The chain uses TRBV27 and TRBJ2-7; D might be TRBD1 (6 bases). This CDR3 is built from 12 residues. The germline V gene has CDR1 MNHEY and CDR2 SMNVEV (reference sequence). The ends were cut back, 5 bases at V and 4 bases at J, with 9 bases in the middle. CDR3 DNA sequence: TGTGCCAGCAGTCCGACAGGTTACGAGCAGTACTTC. Translated, it gives CASSPTGYEQYF.

This chain joins TRBV7-2 and TRBJ2-1; TRBD2 aligns across 7 bases. The CDR3 has 19 amino acids. Germline V CDR1 and CDR2: SGHTA, FQGNSA. V trimming: 1 base; J trimming: 7 bases; junction bases outside the gene matches: 19. CDR3 DNA sequence: TGTGCCAGCAGCTTAGTGTGGAGGTCGGCTAGCGGAGGGAGGAATGAGCAGTTCTTC. The encoded protein is CASSLVWRSASGGRNEQFF.